This record concerns one TCR beta chain sequence. CDR1 and CDR2 from the germline V gene are SGHVS and FQNEAQ. CDR3 length equals 15 residues. V lost 7 bases, J lost 6 bases, and 13 bases stayed unmatched. The method was immunoSEQ multiplex PCR; TCRdb's version includes in-frame clones alone and lacks a portion of them. This repertoire shows a few hundred thousand clones, roughly 80% found once; its top ten account for 4.1%. The data were obtained in a study of blood T cell repertoires in COVID-19. Sequenced input: peripheral blood. The rearrangement joins TRBV7-8 to TRBJ2-7, with 9 positions matching TRBD1. This receptor was obtained from a woman aged 45-65 years with active or convalescent COVID-19. CDR3 amino acids: CASKTDRGGSAEQYF. The CDR3 nucleotides read TGTGCCAGCAAAACGGACAGGGGAGGGTCGGCCGAGCAGTACTTC.